These 15 T cell receptor beta chains were sequenced from one sample in a study of cytomegalovirus exposure and HLA in healthy donors. With 60 Vbeta and 13 Jbeta primers, the PCR was carried out. Libraries were prepared by immunoSEQ multiplex PCR; TCRdb keeps only in-frame clonotypes and omits some of them. The data show 150,000 to 200,000 clones, under 85% seen once. The specimen sequenced was PBMCs. Source of these receptors: a female donor in good health and CMV-seronegative.

This clone has just one count. The rearrangement joins TRBV5-5 to TRBJ2-2; 11 bases agree with TRBD1. The CDR3 spans 16 residues. CDR1 and CDR2 from the germline V gene are SGHKS and YYEKEE (reference sequence). The ends lost 5 bases at V and 8 bases at J; junction bases unmatched: 11. The CDR3 nucleotides read TGTGCCAGCAGGGTATGGACAGGGGGCCTTTCGGGGGAGCTGTTTTTT. Amino acid sequence: CASRVWTGGLSGELFF.

Here the CDR3 reads CASSLGLAGLSYEQYF. In nucleotides, the CDR3 is TGTGCCAGCAGCCTGGGTTTAGCGGGCCTGTCCTACGAGCAGTACTTC. The chain combines TRBV5-4 with TRBJ2-7; 7 positions match TRBD2. In germline, CDR1 is SGHNT, CDR2 YYREEE (reference sequence). This CDR3 has 16 amino acids. V lost 4 bases and J lost 1; bases outside the gene matches: 11.

J is TRBJ1-2 and V is TRBV6-1, with TRBD1 as a possible D gene (6 bases). Germline assignment: CDR1 MNHNS and CDR2 SASEGT. CDR3 length equals 14 residues. The V end lost 9 bases, the J end lost 7 bases, and 21 bases lay between the germline ends. The CDR3 DNA follows: TGTGCCAGTGCTTCGGGACAACTACTAGGTGGCTACACCTTC. Amino acids: CASASGQLLGGYTF.

J is TRBJ2-1 and V is TRBV5-5, with 11 bases fitting TRBD2. CDR1 is SGHKS and CDR2 is YYEKEE in the germline V gene (reference sequence). The CDR3 loop spans 14 amino acids. V lost 2 bases and J lost 9; bases outside the gene matches: 4. The CDR3 spells CASSLLAGALEQFF. The CDR3 bases are TGTGCCAGCAGCTTACTAGCGGGGGCGCTTGAGCAGTTCTTC.

As regards this clone: Other nucleotide sequences in the sample specify the same CDR3. The chain links TRBV19 to TRBJ1-1, with unresolved D. V was trimmed by 4 bases and J by 0 bases, leaving 12 bases between them. CDR3 size: 15 residues. The V gene's germline CDR1 is LNHDA and CDR2 SQIVND (reference sequence). The CDR3, as DNA: TGTGCCAGTAGTACGTTAACTGTAATGAACACTGAAGCTTTCTTT. Residues: CASSTLTVMNTEAFF.

V usage is TRBV28 and J usage is TRBJ2-7; D ambiguous. The V gene's germline CDR1 is MDHEN and CDR2 SYDVKM. The CDR3 is 12 amino acids. Trimming pared 2 bases from V and 3 bases from J, leaving 5 bases between. The CDR3 DNA is TGTGCCAGCAGTTTAACGAGCTACGAGCAGTACTTC. It yields the protein CASSLTSYEQYF.

The chain uses TRBV11-2 and TRBJ1-1; 7 positions match TRBD1. The CDR3 totals 16 residues. The germline V gene has CDR1 SGHAT and CDR2 FQNNGV. Trimming took 6 bases from V and 6 from J; bases not matched to a gene: 16. CDR3 region: CASRSGLQGGLAEAFF. The CDR3 DNA follows: TGTGCCAGCAGATCCGGACTCCAGGGGGGATTGGCTGAAGCTTTCTTT.

The chain employs TRBV15 and TRBJ2-7, with TRBD2 identical over 11 bases. The CDR3 extends over 16 amino acids. Germline CDR1 reads LNHNV; CDR2 reads YYDKDF (reference sequence). The ends lost 1 base at V and 4 bases at J; junction bases unmatched: 6. CDR3 region: CATSRARTSGLYEQYF. The DNA of the CDR3 is TGTGCCACCAGCAGAGCCAGGACTAGCGGGCTATACGAGCAGTACTTC. Full variable domain (outside the CDR3, taken from reference TRBV15 and TRBJ2-7): DAMVIQNPRYQVTQFGKPVTLSCSQTLNHNVMYWYQQKSSQAPKLLFHYYDKDFNNEADTPDNFQSRRPNTSFCFLDIRSPGLGDTAMYLCATSRARTSGLYEQYFGPGTRLTVT.

This chain uses TRBV27 with TRBJ2-7, with D unresolved. Germline loops: CDR1 MNHEY, CDR2 SMNVEV (reference sequence). There are 13 residues in the CDR3. V was clipped by 2 bases and J by 2 bases, with 7 bases between them. This CDR3 reads CASSLGAPYEQYF. In DNA form, the CDR3 reads TGTGCCAGCAGTTTAGGAGCACCCTACGAGCAGTACTTC.

The gene calls are TRBV21-1 and TRBJ1-2; the table's TRBD1 call for D was not verified on the DNA. TRBV21-1 is reported as a pseudogene. The CDR3 is made up of 16 amino acids. The CDR3 region has the DNA TGTGCCAGCAGCAAAGATTGGCCAGAAACTAACTATGGCTACACCTTC. Encoded protein: CASSKDWPETNYGYTF.

V is TRBV2 and J is TRBJ1-4, with a weak D call TRBD1 (6 bases). The CDR3 totals 17 residues. CDR1 and CDR2 (germline): SNHLY, FYNNEI. Trimming removed 6 bases at V and 8 bases at J, with 25 bases between. The CDR3 loop is CASSWDNPNGFMEKLFF. The CDR3 coding sequence is TGTGCCAGCAGCTGGGACAATCCCAATGGTTTCATGGAAAAACTGTTTTTT. Using reference TRBV2 and TRBJ1-4 for the parts outside the CDR3, the full variable domain is EPEVTQTPSHQVTQMGQEVILRCVPISNHLYFYWYRQILGQKVEFLVSFYNNEISEKSEIFDDQFSVERPDGSNFTLKIRSTKLEDSAMYFCASSWDNPNGFMEKLFFGSGTQLSVL.

The chain has TRBV11-3 and TRBJ2-7; no firm D call. The V gene lost 1 base and the J gene lost 2 bases, with 9 bases spanning the gap. Germline-derived CDR1 and CDR2 are SGHNT and YENEEA. There are 14 residues in the CDR3. The CDR3 DNA is TGTGCCAGCAGCTTAGGGCTAGGAGCCTACGAGCAGTACTTC. It codes for CASSLGLGAYEQYF.

This clone was detected only once. The rearrangement links TRBV7-9 to TRBJ2-7; 11 positions agree with TRBD2. Germline CDR1 SEHNR, CDR2 FQNEAQ (reference sequence). J was trimmed by 5 bases and V by 2 bases; bases with no gene match: 8. The CDR3 has 16 amino acids. The CDR3 DNA reads as TGTGCCAGCAGCTTACCCGTAGCGGGAGGGCCCCACGAGCAGTACTTC. Translating it yields CASSLPVAGGPHEQYF.

The chain joins TRBV7-9 to TRBJ2-7; D ambiguous. Germline V lookup: CDR1 SEHNR, CDR2 FQNEAQ (reference sequence). The CDR3 has 13 amino acids. V was pared by 7 bases and J by 0 bases, with 10 bases between. In DNA, the CDR3 is TGTGCCAGCACCGACCGAGGCTCCTACGAGCAGTACTTC. Encoded protein: CASTDRGSYEQYF.

The chain joins TRBV5-4 to TRBJ2-1; 8 positions agree with TRBD2. Germline trimming cut 0 bases from V and 8 bases from J; bases unmatched to any gene: 4. CDR1 and CDR2 (germline): SGHNT, YYREEE (reference sequence). The CDR3 covers 14 residues. The CDR3 loop is CASSLVGREDEQFF. Here the CDR3 DNA reads TGTGCCAGCAGCTTGGTGGGGCGGGAGGATGAGCAGTTCTTC.